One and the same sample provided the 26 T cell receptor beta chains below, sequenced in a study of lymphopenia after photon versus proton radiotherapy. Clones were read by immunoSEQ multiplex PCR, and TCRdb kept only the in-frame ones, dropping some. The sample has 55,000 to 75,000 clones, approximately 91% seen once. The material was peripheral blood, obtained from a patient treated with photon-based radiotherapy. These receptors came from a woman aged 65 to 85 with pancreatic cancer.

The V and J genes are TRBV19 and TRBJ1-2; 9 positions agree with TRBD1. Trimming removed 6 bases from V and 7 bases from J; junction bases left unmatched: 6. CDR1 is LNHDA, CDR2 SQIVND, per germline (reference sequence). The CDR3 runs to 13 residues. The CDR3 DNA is TGTGCCAGTAGCCTACAGGGGGCGGGTGGCTACACCTTC. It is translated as CASSLQGAGGYTF. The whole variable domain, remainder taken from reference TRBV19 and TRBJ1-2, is DGGITQSPKYLFRKEGQNVTLSCEQNLNHDAMYWYRQDPGQGLRLIYYSQIVNDFQKGDIAEGYSVSREKKESFPLTVTSAQKNPTAFYLCASSLQGAGGYTFGSGTRLTVV.

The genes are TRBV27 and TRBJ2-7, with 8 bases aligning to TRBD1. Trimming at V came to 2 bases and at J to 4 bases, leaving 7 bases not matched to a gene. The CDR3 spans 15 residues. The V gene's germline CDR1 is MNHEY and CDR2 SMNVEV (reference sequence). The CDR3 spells CASSLKGTGTYEQYF. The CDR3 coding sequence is TGTGCCAGCAGTTTAAAAGGGACAGGAACGTACGAGCAGTACTTC.

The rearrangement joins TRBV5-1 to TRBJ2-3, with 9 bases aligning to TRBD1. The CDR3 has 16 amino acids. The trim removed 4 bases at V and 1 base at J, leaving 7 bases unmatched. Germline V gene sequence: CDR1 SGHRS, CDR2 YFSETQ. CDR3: CASSLDRGQGTDTQYF. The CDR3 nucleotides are TGCGCCAGCAGCCTGGACAGGGGTCAGGGCACAGATACGCAGTATTTT. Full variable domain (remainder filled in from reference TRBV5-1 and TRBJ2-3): KAGVTQTPRYLIKTRGQQVTLSCSPISGHRSVSWYQQTPGQGLQFLFEYFSETQRNKGNFPGRFSGRQFSNSRSEMNVSTLELGDSALYLCASSLDRGQGTDTQYFGPGTRLTVL.

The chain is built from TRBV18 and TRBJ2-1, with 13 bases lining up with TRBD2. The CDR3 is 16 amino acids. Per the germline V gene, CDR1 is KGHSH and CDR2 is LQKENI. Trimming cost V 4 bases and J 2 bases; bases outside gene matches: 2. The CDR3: CASSLGTSGTYNEQFF. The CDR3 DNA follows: TGTGCCAGCTCACTTGGGACTAGCGGGACCTACAATGAGCAGTTCTTC.

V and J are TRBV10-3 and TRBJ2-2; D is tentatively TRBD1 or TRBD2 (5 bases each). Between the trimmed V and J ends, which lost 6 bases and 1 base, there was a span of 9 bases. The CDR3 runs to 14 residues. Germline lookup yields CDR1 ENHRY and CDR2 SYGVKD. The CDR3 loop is CAISRDGNTGELFF. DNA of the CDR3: TGTGCCATCAGCCGGGACGGGAACACCGGGGAGCTGTTTTTT.

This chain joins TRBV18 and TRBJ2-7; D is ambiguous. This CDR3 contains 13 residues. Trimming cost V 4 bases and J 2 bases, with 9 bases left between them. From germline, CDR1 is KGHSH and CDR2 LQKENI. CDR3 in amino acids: CASSQAETYEQYF. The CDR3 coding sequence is TGTGCCAGCTCACAGGCGGAGACCTACGAGCAGTACTTC.

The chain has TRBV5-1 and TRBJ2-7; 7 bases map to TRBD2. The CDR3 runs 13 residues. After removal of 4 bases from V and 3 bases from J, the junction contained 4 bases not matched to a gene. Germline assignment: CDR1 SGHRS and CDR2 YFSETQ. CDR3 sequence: CASSTGLVYEQYF. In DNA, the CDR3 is TGCGCCAGCAGCACCGGACTAGTCTACGAGCAGTACTTC.

CDR3 coding DNA: TGTGCCATCCTGAGGATTAATGAGCAGTTCTTC. Its protein is CAILRINEQFF. The V call is TRBV7-8, the J call TRBJ2-1; D unclear. This CDR3 spans 11 amino acids. CDR1 and CDR2 from the germline V gene are SGHVS and FQNEAQ. Trimming pared 10 bases from V and 7 bases from J, leaving 11 bases between.

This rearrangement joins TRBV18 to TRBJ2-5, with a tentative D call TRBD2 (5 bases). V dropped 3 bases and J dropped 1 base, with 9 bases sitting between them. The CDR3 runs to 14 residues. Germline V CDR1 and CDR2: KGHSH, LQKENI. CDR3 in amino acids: CASSPREIQETQYF. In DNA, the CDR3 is TGTGCCAGCTCACCTCGGGAAATCCAAGAGACCCAGTACTTC.

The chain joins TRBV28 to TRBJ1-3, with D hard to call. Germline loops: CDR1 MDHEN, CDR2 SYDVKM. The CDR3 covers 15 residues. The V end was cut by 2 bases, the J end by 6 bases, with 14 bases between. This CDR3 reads CASSLGGSGVNTIYF. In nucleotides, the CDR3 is TGTGCCAGCAGTTTAGGAGGCTCTGGAGTAAACACCATATATTTT.

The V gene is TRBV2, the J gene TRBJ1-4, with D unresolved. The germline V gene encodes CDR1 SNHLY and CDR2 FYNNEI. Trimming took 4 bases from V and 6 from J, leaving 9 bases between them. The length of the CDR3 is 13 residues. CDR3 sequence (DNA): TGTGCCAGCAGTGTTGGGCCGGATGAAAAACTGTTTTTT. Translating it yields CASSVGPDEKLFF.

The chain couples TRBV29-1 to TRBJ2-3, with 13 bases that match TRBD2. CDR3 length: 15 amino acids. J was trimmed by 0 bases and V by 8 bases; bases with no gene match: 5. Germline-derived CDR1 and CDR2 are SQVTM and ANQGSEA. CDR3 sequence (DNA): TGCAGCTTTACTAGCGGGAGGGGAAGCACAGATACGCAGTATTTT. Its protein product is CSFTSGRGSTDTQYF.

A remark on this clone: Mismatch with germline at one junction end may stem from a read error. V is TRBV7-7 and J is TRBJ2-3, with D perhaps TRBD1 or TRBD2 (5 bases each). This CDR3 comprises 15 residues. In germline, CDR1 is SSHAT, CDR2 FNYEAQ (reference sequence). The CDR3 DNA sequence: TGTGCTAGCAGCTTAGCGCCCTTGGGGGCAGATACGCAGTATTTT. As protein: CASSLAPLGADTQYF.

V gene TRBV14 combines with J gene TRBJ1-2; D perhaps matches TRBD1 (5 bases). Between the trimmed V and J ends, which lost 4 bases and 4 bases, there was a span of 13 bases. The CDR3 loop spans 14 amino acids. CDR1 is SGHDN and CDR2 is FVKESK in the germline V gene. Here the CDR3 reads CASSRVQGAYGYTF. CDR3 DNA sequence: TGTGCCAGCAGCCGCGTTCAGGGCGCCTATGGCTACACCTTC.

CDR3 amino acids: CASSLDSPATNEKLFF. The DNA of the CDR3 is TGTGCCAGCAGCTTGGACAGTCCTGCAACTAATGAAAAACTGTTTTTT. This chain links TRBV2 with TRBJ1-4, with a tentative D call TRBD1 (6 bases). Trimming cost V 6 bases and J 0 bases, with 14 bases left between them. Germline V gene lookup returns CDR1 SNHLY and CDR2 FYNNEI. The CDR3 covers 16 residues. Complete variable domain (other parts from reference TRBV2 and TRBJ1-4): EPEVTQTPSHQVTQMGQEVILRCVPISNHLYFYWYRQILGQKVEFLVSFYNNEISEKSEIFDDQFSVERPDGSNFTLKIRSTKLEDSAMYFCASSLDSPATNEKLFFGSGTQLSVL.

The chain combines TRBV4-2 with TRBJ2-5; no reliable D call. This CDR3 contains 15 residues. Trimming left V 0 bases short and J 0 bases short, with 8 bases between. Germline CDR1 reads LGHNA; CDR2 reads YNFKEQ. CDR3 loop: CASSQEGEYQETQYF. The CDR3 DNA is TGTGCCAGCAGCCAAGAGGGCGAGTACCAAGAGACCCAGTACTTC.

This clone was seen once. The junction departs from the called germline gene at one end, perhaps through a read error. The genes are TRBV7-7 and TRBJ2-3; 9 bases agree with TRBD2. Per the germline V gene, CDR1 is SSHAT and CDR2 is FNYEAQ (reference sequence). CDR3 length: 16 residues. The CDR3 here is CASSLLAGGPPDTQYF. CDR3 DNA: TGTGCTAGCAGCTTACTTGCGGGAGGGCCGCCAGATACGCAGTATTTT.

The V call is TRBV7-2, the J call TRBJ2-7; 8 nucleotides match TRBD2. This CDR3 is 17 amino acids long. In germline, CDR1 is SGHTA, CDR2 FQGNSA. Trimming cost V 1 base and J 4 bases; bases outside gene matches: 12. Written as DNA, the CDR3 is TGTGCCAGCAGCTTAGTCGGTGGTAGCGGGATGGGTTACGAGCAGTACTTC. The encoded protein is CASSLVGGSGMGYEQYF.

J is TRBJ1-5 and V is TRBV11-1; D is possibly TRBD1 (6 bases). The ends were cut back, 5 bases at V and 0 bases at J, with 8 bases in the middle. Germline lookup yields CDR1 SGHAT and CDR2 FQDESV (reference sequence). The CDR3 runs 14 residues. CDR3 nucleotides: TGTGCCAGCAGCCCAGGGGATAGCAATCAGCCCCAGCATTTT. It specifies CASSPGDSNQPQHF.

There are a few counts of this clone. CDR3 nucleotides: TGTGCCAGCAGTCCAGGGGGGTCGGCCACTGAAGCTTTCTTT. Residues: CASSPGGSATEAFF. The chain combines TRBV28 with TRBJ1-1; TRBD1 aligns across 7 bases. V was clipped by 5 bases and J by 4 bases; unmatched bases: 7. CDR3 length: 14 residues. Germline loops: CDR1 MDHEN, CDR2 SYDVKM.

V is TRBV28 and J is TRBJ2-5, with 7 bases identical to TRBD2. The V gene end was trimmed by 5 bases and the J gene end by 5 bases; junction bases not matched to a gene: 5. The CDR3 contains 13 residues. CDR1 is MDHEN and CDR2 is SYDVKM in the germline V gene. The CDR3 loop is CASSPGTMETQYF. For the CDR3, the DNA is TGTGCCAGCAGTCCCGGGACTATGGAGACCCAGTACTTC. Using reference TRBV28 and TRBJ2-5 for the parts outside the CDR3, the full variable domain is DVKVTQSSRYLVKRTGEKVFLECVQDMDHENMFWYRQDPGLGLRLIYFSYDVKMKEKGDIPEGYSVSREKKERFSLILESASTNQTSMYLCASSPGTMETQYFGPGTRLLVL.

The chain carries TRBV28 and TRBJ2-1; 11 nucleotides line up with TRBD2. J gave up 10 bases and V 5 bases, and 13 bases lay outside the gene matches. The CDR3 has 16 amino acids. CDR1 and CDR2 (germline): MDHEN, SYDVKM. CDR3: CASSQSSGRPLVEQFF. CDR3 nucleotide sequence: TGTGCCAGCAGTCAGTCTAGCGGGAGGCCCCTTGTGGAGCAGTTCTTC. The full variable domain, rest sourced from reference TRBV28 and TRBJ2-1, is DVKVTQSSRYLVKRTGEKVFLECVQDMDHENMFWYRQDPGLGLRLIYFSYDVKMKEKGDIPEGYSVSREKKERFSLILESASTNQTSMYLCASSQSSGRPLVEQFFGPGTRLTVL.

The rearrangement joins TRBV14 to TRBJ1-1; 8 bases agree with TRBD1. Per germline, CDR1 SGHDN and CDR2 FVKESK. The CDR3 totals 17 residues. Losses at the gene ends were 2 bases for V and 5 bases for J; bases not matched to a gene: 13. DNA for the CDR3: TGTGCCAGCAGCCAATTTCAACGGACAGGGACTCCGACTGAAGCTTTCTTT. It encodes CASSQFQRTGTPTEAFF.

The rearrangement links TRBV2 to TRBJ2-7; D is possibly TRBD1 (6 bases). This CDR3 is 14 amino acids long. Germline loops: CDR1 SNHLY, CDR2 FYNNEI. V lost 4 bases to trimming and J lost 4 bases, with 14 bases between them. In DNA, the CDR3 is TGTGCCAGCAGTGCCCAGGGGAGCAGTTACGAGCAGTACTTC. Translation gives CASSAQGSSYEQYF.

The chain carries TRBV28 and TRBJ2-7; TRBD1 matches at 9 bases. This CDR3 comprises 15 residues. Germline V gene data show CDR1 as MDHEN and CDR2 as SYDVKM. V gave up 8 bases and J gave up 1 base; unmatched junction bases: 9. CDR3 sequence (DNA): TGTGCCAGCCGAGGATCCGGGACAGGGTCCTACGAGCAGTACTTC. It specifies CASRGSGTGSYEQYF.

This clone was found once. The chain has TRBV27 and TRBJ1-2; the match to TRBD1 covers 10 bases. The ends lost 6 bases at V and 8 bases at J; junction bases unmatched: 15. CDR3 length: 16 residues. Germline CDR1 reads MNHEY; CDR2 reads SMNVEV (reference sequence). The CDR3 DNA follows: TGTGCCAGCAGACCGGGACAGGGGCCCTCTCAGGTCGGCTACACCTTC. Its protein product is CASRPGQGPSQVGYTF.